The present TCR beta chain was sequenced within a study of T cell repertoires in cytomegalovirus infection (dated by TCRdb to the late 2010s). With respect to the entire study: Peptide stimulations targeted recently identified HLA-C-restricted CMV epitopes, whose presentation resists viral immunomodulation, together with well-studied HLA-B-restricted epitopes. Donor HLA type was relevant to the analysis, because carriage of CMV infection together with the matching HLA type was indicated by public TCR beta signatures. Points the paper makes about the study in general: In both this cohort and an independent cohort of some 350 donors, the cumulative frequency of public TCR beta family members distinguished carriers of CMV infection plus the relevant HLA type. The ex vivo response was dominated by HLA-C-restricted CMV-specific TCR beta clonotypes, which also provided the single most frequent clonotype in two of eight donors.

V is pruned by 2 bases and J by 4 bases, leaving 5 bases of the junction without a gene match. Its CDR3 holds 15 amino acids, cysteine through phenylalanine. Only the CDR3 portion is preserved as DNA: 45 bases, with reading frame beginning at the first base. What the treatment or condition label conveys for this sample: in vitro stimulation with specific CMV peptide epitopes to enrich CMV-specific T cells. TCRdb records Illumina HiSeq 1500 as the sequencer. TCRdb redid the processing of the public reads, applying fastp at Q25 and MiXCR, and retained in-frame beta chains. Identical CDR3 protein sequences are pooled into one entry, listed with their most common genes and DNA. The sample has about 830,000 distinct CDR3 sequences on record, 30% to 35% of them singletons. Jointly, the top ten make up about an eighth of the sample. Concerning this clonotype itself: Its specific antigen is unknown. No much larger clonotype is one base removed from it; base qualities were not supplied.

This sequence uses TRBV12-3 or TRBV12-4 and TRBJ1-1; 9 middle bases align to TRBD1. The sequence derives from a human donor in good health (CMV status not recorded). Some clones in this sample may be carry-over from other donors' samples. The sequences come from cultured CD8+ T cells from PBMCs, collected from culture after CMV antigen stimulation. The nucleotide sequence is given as TGTGCCAGCAGTTTACCCGGGACAGGGAGCACTGAAGCTTTCTTT. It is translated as CASSLPGTGSTEAFF.